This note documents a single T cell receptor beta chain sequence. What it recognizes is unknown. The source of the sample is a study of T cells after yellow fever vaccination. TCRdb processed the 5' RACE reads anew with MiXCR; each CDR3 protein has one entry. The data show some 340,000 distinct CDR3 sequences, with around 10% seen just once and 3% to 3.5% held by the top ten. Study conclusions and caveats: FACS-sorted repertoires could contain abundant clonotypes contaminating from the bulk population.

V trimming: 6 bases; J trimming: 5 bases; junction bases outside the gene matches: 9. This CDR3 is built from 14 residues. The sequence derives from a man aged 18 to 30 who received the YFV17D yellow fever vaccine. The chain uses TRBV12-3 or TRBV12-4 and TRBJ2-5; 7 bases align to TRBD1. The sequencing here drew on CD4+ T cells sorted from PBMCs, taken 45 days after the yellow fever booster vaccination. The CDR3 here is CASRITGAGETQYF. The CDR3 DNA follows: TGTGCCAGCAGGATTACAGGGGCGGGCGAGACCCAGTACTTC.